This T cell receptor beta chain stems from a study of T cell responses to AZD1222 COVID-19 vaccine. Method: immunoSEQ multiplex PCR; TCRdb's copy keeps in-frame clones and lacks some. The sample contains more than 150,000 clones, over 80% of which appear only once. Germline CDR1 reads SEHNR; CDR2 reads FQNEAQ (reference sequence). The length of the CDR3 is 19 residues. V was clipped by 1 base and J by 9 bases; unmatched bases: 18. This sequence joins TRBV7-9 and TRBJ2-1, with 10 bases lining up with TRBD1. The clonotype comes from an adult in good health. The sequenced sample was peripheral blood, obtained on day 0 of AZD1222 vaccination. CDR3 sequence reads: CASSLGLIGRDRGLLEQFF. The CDR3 nucleotides read TGTGCCAGCAGCTTAGGCCTTATCGGTCGGGACAGGGGATTACTTGAGCAGTTCTTC. The full variable domain, with the rest looked up from reference TRBV7-9 and TRBJ2-1, is DTGVSQNPRHKITKRGQNVTFRCDPISEHNRLYWYRQTLGQGPEFLTYFQNEAQLEKSRLLSDRFSAERPKGSFSTLEIQRTEQGDSAMYLCASSLGLIGRDRGLLEQFFGPGTRLTVL.